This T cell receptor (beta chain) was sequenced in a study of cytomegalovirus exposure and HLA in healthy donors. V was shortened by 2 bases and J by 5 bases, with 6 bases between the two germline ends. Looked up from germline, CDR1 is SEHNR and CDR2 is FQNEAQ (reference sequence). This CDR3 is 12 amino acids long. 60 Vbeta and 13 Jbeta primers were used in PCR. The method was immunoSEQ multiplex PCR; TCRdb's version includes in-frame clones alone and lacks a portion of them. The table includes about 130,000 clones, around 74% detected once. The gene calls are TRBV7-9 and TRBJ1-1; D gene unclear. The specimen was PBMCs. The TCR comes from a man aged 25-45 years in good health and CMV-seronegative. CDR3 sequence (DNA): TGTGCCAGCAGCTTACGAGAGACTGAAGCTTTCTTT. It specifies CASSLRETEAFF. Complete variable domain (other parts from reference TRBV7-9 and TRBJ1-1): DTGVSQNPRHKITKRGQNVTFRCDPISEHNRLYWYRQTLGQGPEFLTYFQNEAQLEKSRLLSDRFSAERPKGSFSTLEIQRTEQGDSAMYLCASSLRETEAFFGQGTRLTVV.